These 16 T cell receptor beta chains originate from one sample sequenced in a study. TCRdb recomputed calls from the RT-PCR reads with MiXCR, one row per CDR3 protein. The sample contains about 680,000 distinct CDR3 sequences, 12% to 15% of which appear only once. Material: memory CD4+ T cells from blood. These receptors were collected from a female donor in good health, serving as a healthy control.

V is TRBV6-1 and J is TRBJ2-3, with D uncertain. Trimming stripped 0 bases from V and 8 bases from J, with 9 bases between. This CDR3 is built from 13 residues. Germline lookup yields CDR1 MNHNS and CDR2 SASEGT. The CDR3 region has the DNA TGTGCCAGCAGTGAAGCCGCTTATGGTACGCAGTATTTT. It is translated as CASSEAAYGTQYF.

This clonotype appeared many times. The chain is built from TRBV5-1 and TRBJ2-7, with TRBD1 identical over 8 bases. The CDR3 runs 15 residues. The junction had 8 bases not matched to a gene; V was cut back by 0 bases and J by 6 bases. Germline CDR1 is SGHRS and CDR2 is YFSETQ. Written as DNA, the CDR3 is TGCGCCAGCAGCTTGGAGGCGACAGGGGTCGGCGAGCAGTACTTC. This sequence encodes CASSLEATGVGEQYF.

In its sample, this clonotype was seen many times. The chain uses TRBV10-3 and TRBJ2-3; 10 positions agree with TRBD2. This CDR3 spans 14 amino acids. Germline CDR1 is ENHRY and CDR2 is SYGVKD. V shed 8 bases, J shed 3 bases, and the junction held 5 bases outside the gene matches. DNA for the CDR3: TGTGCCATCTTTAGCGGGAGGCTTACAGATACGCAGTATTTT. Translated: CAIFSGRLTDTQYF.

The rearrangement joins TRBV20-1 to TRBJ1-6; D might be TRBD1 (6 bases). Germline V gene lookup returns CDR1 DFQATT and CDR2 SNEGSKA (reference sequence). Between the trimmed V and J ends, which lost 3 bases and 9 bases, there was a span of 18 bases. The CDR3 covers 15 residues. The CDR3 DNA is TGCAGTGCTAGGGGGCAACAGGGCTATGGTTCACCCCTCCACTTT. It is translated as CSARGQQGYGSPLHF.

This clonotype was detected ten times or more. The gene calls are TRBV5-1 and TRBJ2-7; 7 bases match TRBD1. The trim removed 2 bases at V and 4 bases at J, leaving 6 bases unmatched. The V gene's germline CDR1 is SGHRS and CDR2 YFSETQ. The CDR3 covers 14 residues. This CDR3 is CASSFPGGTYEQYF. DNA for the CDR3: TGCGCCAGCAGCTTTCCAGGGGGTACTTACGAGCAGTACTTC.

This clonotype was found a few times. The chain carries TRBV15 and TRBJ1-1; D uncertain. Trimming left V 1 base short and J 5 bases short, with 8 bases between. Germline V lookup: CDR1 LNHNV, CDR2 YYDKDF (reference sequence). There are 13 residues in the CDR3. In DNA, the CDR3 is TGTGCCACCAGCAGAGTTATCGGGACTGAAGCTTTCTTT. It encodes CATSRVIGTEAFF.

The rearrangement uses TRBV15 and TRBJ2-1, with 8 bases identical to TRBD2. The J segment lost 7 bases and the V segment lost 1 base, leaving 15 bases of the junction unmatched. Looked up from germline, CDR1 is LNHNV and CDR2 is YYDKDF (reference sequence). This CDR3 spans 18 amino acids. Here the CDR3 reads CATSRGEPGLGDMNEQFF. Here the CDR3 DNA reads TGTGCCACCAGCAGAGGGGAACCGGGACTAGGGGATATGAATGAGCAGTTCTTC.

The gene calls are TRBV6-4 and TRBJ2-5, with D tentatively TRBD1 (5 bases). This CDR3 is 16 amino acids long. Germline CDR1 and CDR2: MRHNA and SNTAGT. The ends were cut back, 6 bases at V and 1 base at J, with 18 bases in the middle. The CDR3 region has the DNA TGTGCCAGCAGCCCCAGCCCCAGGGAACCCCAAGAGACCCAGTACTTC. Protein product: CASSPSPREPQETQYF.

This clonotype was counted a few times. The rearrangement links TRBV6-2 or TRBV6-3 to TRBJ2-7; 7 positions match TRBD1. CDR1 MNHEY and CDR2 SVGEGT come from the germline V gene. V shed 4 bases, J shed 3 bases, and the junction held 6 bases outside the gene matches. The CDR3 has 14 residues. The CDR3 sequence is CASSFSGTDYEQYF. CDR3 sequence (DNA): TGTGCCAGCAGTTTCTCCGGGACAGACTACGAGCAGTACTTC.

In its sample, this clonotype was seen a few times. The rearrangement links TRBV20-1 to TRBJ2-7, with D hard to call. V gave up 0 bases and J gave up 5 bases, with 8 bases separating them. The CDR3 runs to 12 residues. The germline V gene has CDR1 DFQATT and CDR2 SNEGSKA (reference sequence). In DNA form, the CDR3 reads TGCAGTGCTAGAGATCGACCTAACGAGCAGTACTTC. Translating it yields CSARDRPNEQYF.

This clonotype was detected only a few times. The chain links TRBV19 to TRBJ1-2; TRBD1 is a possible D gene (5 bases). Germline loops: CDR1 LNHDA, CDR2 SQIVND (reference sequence). Trimming cost V 6 bases and J 0 bases, with 14 bases left between them. The CDR3 sequence is 15 residues long. The CDR3 DNA follows: TGTGCCAGTAGCCCGACGGACACCGCTAACTATGGCTACACCTTC. This gives the protein CASSPTDTANYGYTF.

J is TRBJ1-4 and V is TRBV27, with TRBD1 as a possible D gene (6 bases). V shed 6 bases and J shed 5 bases, with 16 bases lying between them. CDR1 MNHEY and CDR2 SMNVEV come from the germline V gene (reference sequence). This CDR3 comprises 15 residues. The CDR3 sequence: CASRFNGGLNEKLFF. In DNA, the CDR3 is TGTGCCAGCAGATTCAACGGGGGGCTCAATGAAAAACTGTTTTTT.

The rearrangement joins TRBV13 to TRBJ2-1, with TRBD1 matching over 8 bases. Germline-derived CDR1 and CDR2 are PRHDT and FYEKMQ (reference sequence). With 4 bases clipped from V and 1 base from J, the junction kept 6 bases outside the gene matches. This CDR3 region has 16 residues. The CDR3 coding sequence is TGTGCCAGCAGCTACCAGGGGGCGTCATCCTACAATGAGCAGTTCTTC. Translating it yields CASSYQGASSYNEQFF.

The chain recombines TRBV24-1 with TRBJ1-1; weak D call: TRBD1 (6 bases). Trimming cost V 2 bases and J 7 bases, with 16 bases left between them. CDR1 is KGHDR, CDR2 SFDVKD, per germline. The CDR3 has 15 amino acids. CDR3 bases: TGTGCCACCAGTGATTCGGGGGTGGGGGCTGATGAAGCTTTCTTT. Encoded protein: CATSDSGVGADEAFF.

The chain couples TRBV3-1 to TRBJ2-2; D call uncertain. Germline V CDR1 and CDR2: LGHDT, YNNKEL (reference sequence). The CDR3 consists of 12 residues. V was clipped by 6 bases and J by 8 bases, with 10 bases between them. The CDR3 sequence: CASRPWEGELFF. CDR3 sequence (DNA): TGTGCCAGCAGACCCTGGGAAGGGGAGCTGTTTTTT.

This clonotype turned up a few times. The rearrangement links TRBV4-3 to TRBJ1-2; possible D gene TRBD1, 5 bases. CDR1 LGHNA and CDR2 YSLEER come from the germline V gene. The CDR3 length is 14 residues. V shed 4 bases and J shed 2 bases, with 11 bases lying between them. The CDR3 DNA reads as TGCGCCAGCAGCCCCACTTCAGGGAACTATGGCTACACCTTC. Protein: CASSPTSGNYGYTF.